This T cell receptor (beta chain) was retrieved from a study of blood T cells in healthy people across ages. Study results and limitations: Long-lived donors carried more naive CD4+ cells and greater diversity than aged donors.

This clonotype was seen a few times. The antigen remains unidentified. A second roughly 6 to 12 cycle PCR used barcoded and J-beta primers. Each CDR3 protein is one row after TCRdb ran MiXCR on the 5' RACE reads. The sample records roughly 1.5 million distinct CDR3 sequences, approximately 42% being singletons. The CDR3 length is 14 residues. In germline, CDR1 is SGDLS, CDR2 YYNGEE. The V end was cut by 0 bases, the J end by 5 bases, with 9 bases between. Peripheral blood, roughly 9.3 milliliters per donor, was collected. V is TRBV9 and J is TRBJ1-5; maybe TRBD1 (6 bases). The clonotype was recovered from a woman between 18 and 29 years old in good health. Sequenced: blood. CDR3 DNA sequence: TGTGCCAGCAGCGTAGGGTCAGGGGATCAGCCCCAGCATTTT. Its protein product is CASSVGSGDQPQHF.